This T cell receptor (beta chain) derives from a study of post-analysis software for immune sequencing data. Study details: Several disease courses (relapsing-remitting, secondary progressive and progressive-relapsing) of multiple sclerosis were included.

Built from TCR beta cDNA, the libraries had unique molecular identifiers in them. Starting from about 1 to 10 million T cells, the study yielded approximately 460,000 cDNA molecules. TCRdb used MiXCR to reprocess the PCR reads, holding one entry per CDR3 protein. Of 380,000 or so distinct CDR3 sequences in the sample, around 37% were seen once. The germline CDR1 and CDR2 sequences are SEHNR and FQNEAQ (reference sequence). CDR3 length: 16 residues. V shed 1 base, J shed 2 bases, and the junction held 6 bases outside the gene matches. Comment on this clonotype: Its cognate antigen is unknown.

General study points: The five TRBV segments detected at higher frequency in patients than in controls included TRBV5-6, TRBV5-1 and TRBV20-1. Analysis by F measure revealed that same-batch samples clustered strongly together. A significant reduction in normalized Chao1 diversity was observed in multiple sclerosis patients versus controls.

The TCR originated in a girl aged 10 to 17 with multiple sclerosis. The specimen sequenced was blood. V usage is TRBV7-9 and J usage is TRBJ2-7, with 9 nucleotides matching TRBD2. CDR3 loop: CASSLEFSGGTYEQYF. The CDR3 nucleotides read TGTGCCAGCAGCTTAGAATTTAGCGGGGGAACCTACGAGCAGTACTTC. Full variable domain (remainder filled in from reference TRBV7-9 and TRBJ2-7): DTGVSQNPRHKITKRGQNVTFRCDPISEHNRLYWYRQTLGQGPEFLTYFQNEAQLEKSRLLSDRFSAERPKGSFSTLEIQRTEQGDSAMYLCASSLEFSGGTYEQYFGPGTRLTVT.